This entry lists 27 T cell receptor beta chains sequenced from one sample in a study of blood T cell repertoires in COVID-19. The table came from immunoSEQ multiplex PCR; TCRdb's copy has only in-frame clones and leaves some out. The sample carries under 250,000 clones, roughly 88% recorded once. Sequencing was performed on peripheral blood. The source is a man aged 40-55 years with acute or convalescent COVID-19.

This clone was seen a single time. The chain recombines TRBV7-3 with TRBJ2-3; 7 nucleotides line up with TRBD2. The J segment lost 11 bases and the V segment lost 1 base, leaving 6 bases of the junction unmatched. The germline V gene has CDR1 SGHTA and CDR2 FQGTGA. The CDR3 sequence is 13 residues long. For the CDR3, the DNA is TGTGCCAGCAGCTTAATGGGGGACTATAGGCAGTATTTT. Translation gives CASSLMGDYRQYF.

V and J are TRBV7-6 and TRBJ2-1; 13 bases are shared with TRBD2. J gave up 10 bases and V 5 bases, and 14 bases lay outside the gene matches. The V gene's germline CDR1 is SGHVS and CDR2 FNYEAQ. The CDR3 has 17 residues. DNA of the CDR3: TGTGCCAGCAGCCCCCCAGCGGCCGGGACTAGCGGGAAGGAGCAGTTCTTC. Its translation: CASSPPAAGTSGKEQFF.

The rearrangement joins TRBV5-1 to TRBJ2-6; unclear D gene. CDR1 and CDR2 (germline): SGHRS, YFSETQ. The CDR3 has 19 amino acids. The germline V and J ends were trimmed by 4 bases and 0 bases, with 20 bases remaining between them. The CDR3 spells CASSPTASRPLSGANVLTF. CDR3 bases: TGCGCCAGCAGCCCCACAGCATCCCGACCCCTCTCTGGGGCCAACGTCCTGACTTTC.

This chain joins TRBV7-9 and TRBJ2-1, with TRBD2 matching 11 bases. The CDR3 is 16 residues long. J was trimmed by 4 bases and V by 5 bases; bases with no gene match: 7. Per the germline V gene, CDR1 is SEHNR and CDR2 is FQNEAQ (reference sequence). CDR3 sequence: CASSKPGLAAYNEQFF. DNA for the CDR3: TGTGCCAGCAGCAAACCGGGACTAGCGGCATACAATGAGCAGTTCTTC.

The chain is built from TRBV5-1 and TRBJ2-7; a weak D match, TRBD1 (5 bases). The V end lost 0 bases, the J end lost 3 bases, and 13 bases lay between the germline ends. Germline CDR1 SGHRS, CDR2 YFSETQ. CDR3 size: 15 residues. The CDR3 reads CASSLARLGHYEQYF. The CDR3 DNA reads TGCGCCAGCAGCTTGGCCAGGCTTGGACACTACGAGCAGTACTTC.

The rearrangement links TRBV6-6 to TRBJ2-5; perhaps TRBD2 as D (5 bases). V was cut by 6 bases and J by 2 bases, with 13 bases left in between. Germline assignment: CDR1 MNHNY and CDR2 SVGAGI (reference sequence). This CDR3 spans 14 amino acids. The CDR3 is CASRPGGPQETQYF. CDR3 sequence (DNA): TGTGCCAGCAGGCCCGGAGGACCTCAAGAGACCCAGTACTTC.

The gene calls are TRBV19 and TRBJ2-4; tentative D call: TRBD2 (6 bases). The V and J ends lost 6 bases and 0 bases respectively, with 9 bases between them. Per germline, CDR1 LNHDA and CDR2 SQIVND (reference sequence). The CDR3 is 14 amino acids. The CDR3: CASREAGAKNIQYF. The DNA for the CDR3 is TGTGCCAGTAGAGAAGCGGGAGCCAAAAACATTCAGTACTTC.

For the CDR3, the DNA is TGTGCCAGCAGTCGACTAGCAACCTCTAGCACAGATACGCAGTATTTT. It codes for CASSRLATSSTDTQYF. The J gene is TRBJ2-3, the V gene TRBV9, with 7 bases that match TRBD2. The CDR3 extends over 16 amino acids. Trimming at V came to 5 bases and at J to 0 bases, leaving 9 bases not matched to a gene. Germline V gene lookup returns CDR1 SGDLS and CDR2 YYNGEE.

The chain recombines TRBV7-6 with TRBJ1-1; 7 nucleotides line up with TRBD1. Germline CDR1 reads SGHVS; CDR2 reads FNYEAQ. The ends lost 1 base at V and 0 bases at J; junction bases unmatched: 8. This CDR3 is built from 17 residues. CDR3 loop: CASSLGAQGYMNTEAFF. In nucleotides, the CDR3 is TGTGCCAGCAGCTTAGGAGCACAGGGGTACATGAACACTGAAGCTTTCTTT.

The gene calls are TRBV25-1 and TRBJ2-7; TRBD1 is a possible D gene (6 bases). This CDR3 has 15 amino acids. CDR1 MGHDK and CDR2 SYGVNS come from the germline V gene. V was shortened by 4 bases and J by 6 bases, with 19 bases between the two germline ends. CDR3 DNA: TGTGCCAGCAGTGTCTACCTCGGGACACAAGGCGAGCAGTACTTC. Translation gives CASSVYLGTQGEQYF.

The chain links TRBV7-9 to TRBJ1-2; unclear D gene. Trimming took 0 bases from V and 4 from J, leaving 6 bases between them. This CDR3 spans 13 amino acids. Germline loops: CDR1 SEHNR, CDR2 FQNEAQ (reference sequence). CDR3 nucleotides: TGTGCCAGCAGCTTAGCGCCGGTCTATGGCTACACCTTC. Amino acid sequence: CASSLAPVYGYTF.

The chain recombines TRBV23-1 with TRBJ2-7; TRBD1 aligns across 8 bases. TRBV23-1 is reported as an ORF; its role is uncertain. With V trimmed by 3 bases and J by 4 bases, 8 bases remained unmatched. The CDR3 totals 15 residues. The CDR3 sequence is CASSHSTQGEYEQYF. In DNA, the CDR3 is TGCGCCAGCAGTCATTCAACACAGGGGGAATACGAGCAGTACTTC.

This chain links TRBV6-4 with TRBJ1-1; no firm D call. The V gene's germline CDR1 is MRHNA and CDR2 SNTAGT. Between the trimmed V and J ends, which lost 7 bases and 5 bases, there was a span of 14 bases. The CDR3 loop spans 13 amino acids. In DNA, the CDR3 is TGTGCCAGCACCGAGACCGGGAAAACTGAAGCTTTCTTT. This gives the protein CASTETGKTEAFF.

The gene calls are TRBV5-6 and TRBJ2-1, with 11 bases identical to TRBD2. J was trimmed by 1 base and V by 4 bases; bases with no gene match: 4. In germline, CDR1 is SGHDT, CDR2 YYEEEE. The CDR3 covers 16 residues. Here the CDR3 reads CASSHTSGSSYNEQFF. The CDR3 coding sequence is TGTGCCAGCAGCCACACTAGCGGGAGTTCCTACAATGAGCAGTTCTTC.

V gene TRBV6-6 combines with J gene TRBJ1-2; maybe TRBD1 (5 bases). This CDR3 is 14 amino acids long. V was shortened by 6 bases and J by 3 bases, with 14 bases between the two germline ends. The germline V gene has CDR1 MNHNY and CDR2 SVGAGI (reference sequence). CDR3: CASSPPTGDYGYTF. In nucleotides, the CDR3 is TGTGCCAGCAGCCCCCCCACAGGAGACTATGGCTACACCTTC.

J is TRBJ1-2 and V is TRBV3-1 (or the pseudogene TRBV3-2); TRBD1 might be the D (5 bases). The CDR3 is 14 residues long. V lost 1 base and J lost 5, with 11 bases in between. Germline-derived CDR1 and CDR2 are LGHDT and YNNKEL (reference sequence). The CDR3 bases are TGTGCCAGCAGCCAAGGGTGGCAGGGATATGGCTACACCTTC. It translates to CASSQGWQGYGYTF.

The chain couples TRBV21-1 to TRBJ1-5; TRBD1, the D gene given by the table, was not confirmed from the DNA. TRBV21-1 is described as a pseudogene. CDR3 length equals 17 residues. The CDR3: CASSRDSDRKSNQPQHF. Here the CDR3 DNA reads TGTGCCAGCAGCAGAGATTCGGACAGAAAGTCAAATCAGCCCCAGCATTTT.

The J gene is TRBJ2-7, the V gene TRBV6-1; a weak D match, TRBD1 (5 bases). Germline loops: CDR1 MNHNS, CDR2 SASEGT. V lost 2 bases, J lost 12 bases, and 11 bases lay in between. The CDR3 has 11 amino acids. The CDR3 nucleotides are TGTGCCAGCAGTGAAAACTCTAGGGGGTACTTC. Translating it yields CASSENSRGYF.

This clone was observed once. The chain employs TRBV6-5 and TRBJ1-1, with 8 bases that match TRBD1. The CDR3 loop spans 14 amino acids. The germline V gene has CDR1 MNHEY and CDR2 SVGAGI. The V gene end was trimmed by 5 bases and the J gene end by 7 bases; junction bases not matched to a gene: 9. In DNA form, the CDR3 reads TGTGCCAGCAGTCCAGAAAGGACAGGGCGTGAAGCTTTCTTT. Protein sequence: CASSPERTGREAFF.

This clone was counted a single time. The chain links TRBV30 to TRBJ1-6; 9 bases align to TRBD1. The CDR3 is 13 amino acids. The germline gives CDR1 GTSNPN, CDR2 SVGIG (reference sequence). J was trimmed by 10 bases and V by 5 bases; bases with no gene match: 6. The CDR3 spells CAWGTGGGSPLHF. CDR3 DNA: TGTGCCTGGGGTACAGGGGGCGGCTCACCCCTCCACTTT.

Details on this clone: The sample has other DNA sequences that encode this CDR3 too. This sequence joins TRBV7-9 and TRBJ1-1; D gene unclear. Trimming pared 2 bases from V and 0 bases from J, leaving 4 bases between. The CDR3 consists of 13 residues. The germline CDR1 and CDR2 sequences are SEHNR and FQNEAQ (reference sequence). CDR3 amino acids: CASSLTVNTEAFF. CDR3 nucleotides: TGTGCCAGCAGCTTAACGGTGAACACTGAAGCTTTCTTT.

This chain links TRBV9 with TRBJ1-6; TRBD1 is a possible D gene (5 bases). The CDR3 has 14 amino acids. Germline assignment: CDR1 SGDLS and CDR2 YYNGEE. Trimming took off 4 bases at V and 6 bases at J, with 11 bases between the two ends. CDR3 in DNA: TGTGCCAGCAGCCGCGGGGACTCTAATTCACCCCTCCACTTT. This sequence encodes CASSRGDSNSPLHF.

The rearrangement links TRBV6-6 to TRBJ1-2; D not certain. The ends were cut back, 2 bases at V and 0 bases at J, with 7 bases in the middle. This CDR3 region has 14 residues. CDR1 is MNHNY, CDR2 SVGAGI, per germline (reference sequence). The CDR3 nucleotides read TGTGCCAGCAGTTACCTAATAGCTAACTATGGCTACACCTTC. Translated: CASSYLIANYGYTF.

This chain connects TRBV28 to TRBJ1-6, with 8 bases that match TRBD1. CDR1 is MDHEN, CDR2 SYDVKM, per germline. With V trimmed by 6 bases and J by 17 bases, 9 bases remained unmatched. This CDR3 spans 12 amino acids. The DNA of the CDR3 is TGTGCCAGCAGCAACCTACAGGGGGTCATCCACTTT. Translating it yields CASSNLQGVIHF. The entire variable domain, with the rest obtained from reference TRBV28 and TRBJ1-6, is as follows: DVKVTQSSRYLVKRTGEKVFLECVQDMDHENMFWYRQDPGLGLRLIYFSYDVKMKEKGDIPEGYSVSREKKERFSLILESASTNQTSMYLCASSNLQGVIHFGNGTRLTVT.

V gene TRBV19 combines with J gene TRBJ1-4, with D uncertain. The CDR3 contains 12 residues. V was clipped by 7 bases and J by 7 bases, with 10 bases between them. Germline V gene data show CDR1 as LNHDA and CDR2 as SQIVND (reference sequence). Here the CDR3 DNA reads TGTGCCAGTACGTCGGCGGCTGAAAAACTGTTTTTT. Translated, it gives CASTSAAEKLFF.

The rearrangement joins TRBV7-2 to TRBJ2-2; the D gene is possibly TRBD1 (6 bases). Trimming stripped 3 bases from V and 7 bases from J, with 12 bases between. CDR1 and CDR2 from the germline V gene are SGHTA and FQGNSA. CDR3 length: 14 residues. CDR3 loop: CASSFNRVSGELFF. CDR3 DNA sequence: TGTGCCAGCAGCTTCAACAGGGTTAGCGGGGAGCTGTTTTTT.

This rearrangement joins TRBV7-3 to TRBJ1-2, with 9 bases fitting TRBD1. The germline V gene encodes CDR1 SGHTA and CDR2 FQGTGA. V lost 5 bases, J lost 4 bases, and 11 bases stayed unmatched. The CDR3 extends over 16 amino acids. CDR3 nucleotides: TGTGCCAGCAGCGATTCAACGGGACAGGGTTTCTATGGCTACACCTTC. The encoded protein is CASSDSTGQGFYGYTF.